This T cell receptor (beta chain) was documented in a study of early T cells in non-severe SARS-CoV-2 infection. The wider study: Chains stayed unpaired after sequencing of bulk RNA from unsorted whole blood.

Study outcomes and limitations: Lookups in VDJdb leaned toward anti-spike CD8 responses and missed private and CD4 specificities.

Remarks on this clonotype: Antigen specificity is unknown. At one end the junction does not follow the germline gene, possibly because of a read error.

CDR3 length: 16 residues. The V gene's germline CDR1 is SEHNR and CDR2 FQNEAQ (reference sequence). Molecules of cDNA were individually given unique molecular identifiers that were attached to them. Via MiXCR, TCRdb re-called the 5' RACE reads, giving one row per CDR3 protein. The sample consists of around 99,000 distinct CDR3 sequences, 8.5% to 14% of them appearing once. Sequenced input: whole blood. This receptor was obtained from an adult who was a healthcare worker with PCR-confirmed SARS-CoV-2 infection or an uninfected control (not recorded which). The chain couples TRBV7-9 to TRBJ1-6; D ambiguous. In nucleotides, the CDR3 is TGTGCCAGCAGCTTAGTCGGGCGCTCCTATAATTCACCCCTCCATTTT. Its translation is CASSLVGRSYNSPLHF.